The 2 T cell receptor beta chains reported below all come from one sample, sequenced in a study of monozygotic twins with inflammatory bowel disease. TCRdb re-called the 5' RACE reads and gives one entry per CDR3 protein, without DNA. The listing contains over 350,000 distinct CDR3 sequences. The sample was blood. The receptors stem from a human donor with ulcerative colitis or Crohn's disease, or a healthy co-twin of an affected twin (not recorded which).

V is TRBV4-3 and J is TRBJ1-3; TCRdb calls TRBD1, which cannot be checked without DNA. This CDR3 contains 17 residues. Looked up from germline, CDR1 is LGHNA and CDR2 is YSLEER. This CDR3 reads CASSQDLPEGAGNTIYF.

The V and J genes are TRBV28 and TRBJ2-7; the D call of TRBD1 rests on TCRdb alone, since no DNA is present to check it. The CDR3 has 15 amino acids. The germline V gene encodes CDR1 MDHEN and CDR2 SYDVKM. The chain's CDR3 is CASSLPRGNSYEQYF. The whole variable domain, remainder taken from reference TRBV28 and TRBJ2-7, is DVKVTQSSRYLVKRTGEKVFLECVQDMDHENMFWYRQDPGLGLRLIYFSYDVKMKEKGDIPEGYSVSREKKERFSLILESASTNQTSMYLCASSLPRGNSYEQYFGPGTRLTVT.